The 21 T cell receptor beta chains presented below share a single source sample, sequenced in a study of cytotoxic CD8 clonotypes in ibrutinib-treated CLL. Generated by immunoSEQ multiplex PCR, the TCRdb table keeps only in-frame clones and is missing some. Of some 300,000 clones listed, about 77% are singletons. This specimen consisted of PBMCs, obtained before ibrutinib treatment. The receptors stem from a human donor with chronic lymphocytic leukemia.

This clone was counted once. The J gene is TRBJ2-3, the V gene TRBV19, with 10 bases lining up with TRBD1. The CDR3 is 14 amino acids. The junction had 5 bases not matched to a gene; V was cut back by 6 bases and J by 5 bases. The germline CDR1 and CDR2 sequences are LNHDA and SQIVND (reference sequence). CDR3 bases: TGTGCCAGTAGCCGACAGGGGGCTCGAGATACGCAGTATTTT. Its translation is CASSRQGARDTQYF.

V gene TRBV9 combines with J gene TRBJ1-5; D is possibly TRBD1 (5 bases). CDR1 is SGDLS, CDR2 YYNGEE, per germline. The CDR3 is 14 residues long. Trimming took off 4 bases at V and 4 bases at J, with 12 bases between the two ends. The CDR3 nucleotides are TGTGCCAGCAGCCTAGGGGTCGGGAATCAGCCCCAGCATTTT. Translating gives CASSLGVGNQPQHF.

CDR3 protein: CATSRDVGAEQYF. CDR3 DNA sequence: TGTGCCACCAGCAGAGATGTGGGGGCCGAGCAGTACTTC. The chain employs TRBV15 and TRBJ2-7, with D tentatively TRBD1 (6 bases). CDR1 and CDR2 (germline): LNHNV, YYDKDF (reference sequence). The germline V and J ends were trimmed by 0 bases and 6 bases, with 9 bases remaining between them. The CDR3 contains 13 residues.

This rearrangement joins TRBV15 to TRBJ1-4; 7 nucleotides line up with TRBD1. J was trimmed by 1 base and V by 3 bases; bases with no gene match: 2. This CDR3 is built from 15 residues. The germline V gene encodes CDR1 LNHNV and CDR2 YYDKDF (reference sequence). CDR3 DNA sequence: TGTGCCACCAGCAGGAACAGGGGAACTAATGAAAAACTGTTTTTT. It encodes CATSRNRGTNEKLFF.

V usage is TRBV5-6 and J usage is TRBJ2-3, with 11 positions matching TRBD2. J lost 0 bases, V lost 5 bases, and 8 bases had no gene match. CDR1 and CDR2 from the germline V gene are SGHDT and YYEEEE. This CDR3 contains 17 residues. The CDR3, as DNA: TGTGCCAGCAGACGCGGGACTAGCGGATATAGCACAGATACGCAGTATTTT. Its translation: CASRRGTSGYSTDTQYF.

In this sample, this clone turned up a few times. The chain employs TRBV4-3 and TRBJ2-3; TRBD2 agrees at 7 bases. Germline assignment: CDR1 LGHNA and CDR2 YSLEER. The CDR3 is made up of 16 amino acids. V gave up 4 bases and J gave up 3 bases; unmatched junction bases: 10. For the CDR3, the DNA is TGCGCCAGCAGCCTTAGAAGGACTAGGACAACAGATACGCAGTATTTT. This translates into CASSLRRTRTTDTQYF.

The V and J genes are TRBV9 and TRBJ1-2; D remains ambiguous. The germline V gene has CDR1 SGDLS and CDR2 YYNGEE. The CDR3 runs 12 residues. V was clipped by 4 bases and J by 8 bases, with 12 bases between them. CDR3 nucleotide sequence: TGTGCCAGCAGCCGACTATCTGGCGGCTACACCTTC. It yields the protein CASSRLSGGYTF.

This chain uses TRBV11-3 with TRBJ2-7; unclear D gene. The CDR3 loop spans 13 amino acids. V gave up 2 bases and J gave up 6 bases, with 11 bases separating them. Germline CDR1 is SGHNT and CDR2 is YENEEA. CDR3 coding DNA: TGTGCCAGCAGCTTAACTGGGTTTGGCGAGCAGTACTTC. Translated, it gives CASSLTGFGEQYF.

This chain uses TRBV2 with TRBJ2-1; the D gene is possibly TRBD1 (6 bases). The V and J ends lost 6 bases and 8 bases respectively, with 20 bases between them. The germline CDR1 and CDR2 sequences are SNHLY and FYNNEI. The CDR3 runs 15 residues. CDR3 nucleotide sequence: TGTGCCAGCAGGCAGGACAGAGCTACAATGGATGAGCAGTTCTTC. It encodes CASRQDRATMDEQFF.

V gene TRBV13 combines with J gene TRBJ1-5; weak D call: TRBD1 (5 bases). The V gene's germline CDR1 is PRHDT and CDR2 FYEKMQ (reference sequence). V shed 4 bases and J shed 2 bases, with 15 bases lying between them. CDR3 length equals 16 residues. In nucleotides, the CDR3 is TGTGCCAGCAGCTCCCTGGCGAAAGGGGGCAATCAGCCCCAGCATTTT. It specifies CASSSLAKGGNQPQHF. Complete variable domain (other parts from reference TRBV13 and TRBJ1-5): AAGVIQSPRHLIKEKRETATLKCYPIPRHDTVYWYQQGPGQDPQFLISFYEKMQSDKGSIPDRFSAQQFSDYHSELNMSSLELGDSALYFCASSSLAKGGNQPQHFGDGTRLSIL.

In this sample, this clone turned up a few times. The CDR3 DNA reads as TGTGCCAGCAGTAGGGACAGATACACCGGGGAGCTGTTTTTT. This sequence encodes CASSRDRYTGELFF. The V and J genes are TRBV25-1 and TRBJ2-2, with TRBD1 identical over 7 bases. CDR1 is MGHDK, CDR2 SYGVNS, per germline. J was trimmed by 3 bases and V by 5 bases; bases with no gene match: 3. The CDR3 runs 14 residues.

The genes are TRBV7-9 and TRBJ2-7; 7 positions match TRBD1. This CDR3 is built from 13 residues. V lost 5 bases and J lost 2; bases outside the gene matches: 3. Germline V lookup: CDR1 SEHNR, CDR2 FQNEAQ (reference sequence). CDR3 region: CASSRQGPYEQYF. CDR3 nucleotide sequence: TGTGCCAGCAGCCGACAGGGTCCCTACGAGCAGTACTTC.

The J gene is TRBJ2-2, the V gene TRBV6-5, with a weak D call TRBD2 (5 bases). CDR3 length: 15 residues. CDR1 MNHEY and CDR2 SVGAGI come from the germline V gene. The V end was cut by 6 bases, the J end by 6 bases, with 17 bases between. CDR3: CASSTLASIAGELFF. DNA for the CDR3: TGTGCCAGCAGCACGCTAGCTTCCATTGCCGGGGAGCTGTTTTTT.

The genes are TRBV6-4 and TRBJ2-3, with TRBD1 identical over 9 bases. Germline V CDR1 and CDR2: MRHNA, SNTAGT. CDR3 size: 14 residues. Trimming cost V 4 bases and J 4 bases; bases outside gene matches: 3. This CDR3 is CASSAGTGSDTQYF. The CDR3 DNA follows: TGTGCCAGCAGTGCGGGGACAGGGTCAGATACGCAGTATTTT.

This chain uses TRBV18 with TRBJ2-7; 9 bases match TRBD2. V was clipped by 1 base and J by 5 bases; unmatched bases: 9. Germline values: CDR1 KGHSH, CDR2 LQKENI. The CDR3 sequence is 16 residues long. In DNA form, the CDR3 reads TGTGCCAGCTCACCACTTGCGGGAGGGCCAGGGAACGAGCAGTACTTC. It encodes CASSPLAGGPGNEQYF.

J is TRBJ2-5 and V is TRBV9; 10 bases line up with TRBD2. The CDR3 covers 16 residues. V was pared by 3 bases and J by 2 bases, with 7 bases of the junction left unmatched. Germline lookup yields CDR1 SGDLS and CDR2 YYNGEE. CDR3 residues: CASSAGLAEQQETQYF. CDR3 nucleotides: TGTGCCAGCAGCGCTGGACTAGCGGAACAACAAGAGACCCAGTACTTC.

The chain employs TRBV5-4 and TRBJ1-2; D remains ambiguous. The length of the CDR3 is 18 residues. CDR1 is SGHNT and CDR2 is YYREEE in the germline V gene (reference sequence). With 0 bases removed from V and 0 bases from J, the gap between germline ends came to 18 bases. The CDR3 region has the DNA TGTGCCAGCAGCTTGGTGCGGAGAGGCAGGCAGACTAACTATGGCTACACCTTC. It translates to CASSLVRRGRQTNYGYTF.

V gene TRBV7-6 combines with J gene TRBJ2-3; TRBD2 is a possible D gene (6 bases). V was shortened by 1 base and J by 0 bases, with 8 bases between the two germline ends. CDR1 and CDR2 from the germline V gene are SGHVS and FNYEAQ. This CDR3 has 15 residues. CDR3: CASSLEGLSTDTQYF. The CDR3 DNA reads as TGTGCCAGCAGCTTAGAGGGACTTAGCACAGATACGCAGTATTTT.

This clone was seen only a few times. The rearrangement links TRBV11-2 to TRBJ2-1; the D call may be TRBD1 or TRBD2 (6 bases each). Germline CDR1 SGHAT, CDR2 FQNNGV. Trimming stripped 4 bases from V and 8 bases from J, with 18 bases between. The CDR3 totals 15 residues. The CDR3 reads CASSSPILGGHEQFF. The DNA for the CDR3 is TGTGCCAGCAGCTCGCCAATCCTAGGGGGGCATGAGCAGTTCTTC.

The V and J genes are TRBV5-4 and TRBJ2-3; D unclear. There are 12 residues in the CDR3. The ends were cut back, 1 base at V and 5 bases at J, with 5 bases in the middle. Germline CDR1 SGHNT, CDR2 YYREEE (reference sequence). The chain's CDR3 is CASSLWRDTQYF. CDR3 bases: TGTGCCAGCAGCTTGTGGAGAGATACGCAGTATTTT.

In this sample, this clone turned up many times. This chain connects TRBV7-9 to TRBJ1-5; D remains unclear. Trimming cost V 5 bases and J 2 bases, with 19 bases left between them. The germline V gene has CDR1 SEHNR and CDR2 FQNEAQ (reference sequence). This CDR3 is 17 amino acids long. This CDR3 is CASSGGLGDGGNQPQHF. CDR3 nucleotides: TGTGCCAGCAGCGGCGGGCTTGGAGACGGTGGCAATCAGCCCCAGCATTTT.